Shown below are 9 T cell receptor beta chains from a single sample sequenced in a study of shared clonotypes between healthy human individuals. Selected positively for CCR7 and CD45RO-negative, naive CD8 cells excluded terminally differentiated effector memory CD45RA+ cells. Method: immunoSEQ multiplex PCR; TCRdb's copy keeps in-frame clones and lacks some. The sample lists about 1.9 million clones, around 93% occurring once. Sequenced material: naive CD8+ T cells from PBMCs. The receptor source for this set is a young man in good health. Some clones in this sample may be carry-over from other donors' samples.

The chain employs TRBV27 and TRBJ2-5; tentative D call: TRBD2 (6 bases). This CDR3 contains 13 residues. Deletions cut 3 bases from V and 5 bases from J, with 10 bases between. From germline, CDR1 is MNHEY and CDR2 SMNVEV (reference sequence). DNA of the CDR3: TGTGCCAGCAGTTTCTTGCGGGGTGAGACCCAGTACTTC. Translation: CASSFLRGETQYF.

The chain employs TRBV5-5 and TRBJ2-7, with 9 bases that match TRBD2. The trim removed 6 bases at V and 4 bases at J, leaving 14 bases unmatched. CDR1 and CDR2 from the germline V gene are SGHKS and YYEKEE (reference sequence). The CDR3 is 16 residues long. This CDR3 is CASTLGAASGTYEQYF. DNA for the CDR3: TGTGCCAGCACCCTGGGGGCGGCTAGCGGGACTTACGAGCAGTACTTC.

The gene calls are TRBV28 and TRBJ2-7; a weak D match, TRBD1 (5 bases). The V gene lost 7 bases and the J gene lost 4 bases, with 14 bases spanning the gap. The germline gives CDR1 MDHEN, CDR2 SYDVKM. This CDR3 has 13 residues. This CDR3 reads CASIYQGLYEQYF. CDR3 DNA: TGTGCCAGCATCTACCAGGGTCTTTACGAGCAGTACTTC.

The chain joins TRBV7-2 to TRBJ2-1; TRBD2 matches at 9 bases. This CDR3 comprises 17 residues. The J segment lost 7 bases and the V segment lost 6 bases, leaving 16 bases of the junction unmatched. Germline CDR1 and CDR2: SGHTA and FQGNSA. The CDR3 nucleotides are TGTGCCAGCAGTTCAATCGGGTCTAGCGGGATTGAAAATGAGCAGTTCTTC. It is translated as CASSSIGSSGIENEQFF.

The chain carries TRBV11-1 and TRBJ1-2; no definite D call. The V and J ends lost 1 base and 2 bases respectively, with 14 bases between them. The germline V gene encodes CDR1 SGHAT and CDR2 FQDESV (reference sequence). This CDR3 contains 16 residues. CDR3 loop: CASSLVGSGRNYGYTF. The CDR3 DNA reads TGTGCCAGCAGCTTAGTAGGGTCAGGCCGCAACTATGGCTACACCTTC.

The CDR3 nucleotides are TGTGCCAGCAGGCGCAGGGGTGGGGAGGCTTTCTTT. Translated: CASRRRGGEAFF. The chain couples TRBV6-1 to TRBJ1-1, with a tentative D call TRBD1 (6 bases). Germline CDR1 and CDR2: MNHNS and SASEGT. V gave up 6 bases and J gave up 11 bases, with 16 bases separating them. The CDR3 consists of 12 residues.

This clone was detected a few times. This chain links TRBV9 with TRBJ2-2; TRBD1 is a possible D gene (5 bases). The CDR3 consists of 13 residues. Germline V gene lookup returns CDR1 SGDLS and CDR2 YYNGEE. The V end was cut by 3 bases, the J end by 3 bases, with 6 bases between. The CDR3 loop reads CASSATDTGELFF. In DNA form, the CDR3 reads TGTGCCAGCAGCGCGACAGACACCGGGGAGCTGTTTTTT.

The genes are TRBV10-3 and TRBJ1-2; D is possibly TRBD1 (5 bases). V dropped 8 bases and J dropped 7 bases, with 20 bases sitting between them. The germline V gene encodes CDR1 ENHRY and CDR2 SYGVKD. The CDR3 is made up of 14 amino acids. Here the CDR3 DNA reads TGTGCCATCGGGACTGCTAACTATGGCCTTGGCTACACCTTC. Translating gives CAIGTANYGLGYTF.

Note on this clone: Other DNA sequences in the same sample also yield this CDR3. Here the CDR3 DNA reads TGTGCCAGCAGCGCCGGGACAGGGTATGGCTACACCTTC. Translation: CASSAGTGYGYTF. The chain recombines TRBV9 with TRBJ1-2, with TRBD1 matching over 9 bases. CDR1 is SGDLS, CDR2 YYNGEE, per germline. V gave up 3 bases and J gave up 5 bases; unmatched junction bases: 2. The length of the CDR3 is 13 residues.